The rows below give T cell receptor beta chains drawn from one sample of a study of OX40 agonist ivuxolimab in advanced cancers. Produced via immunoSEQ multiplex PCR; TCRdb's table is partial and in-frame only. The table records tens of thousands of clones, 89% of them present only once. The sample consisted of CD4+ or CD8+ T cells sorted from blood, taken in a trial of the OX40 agonist ivuxolimab. These receptors all come from an adult with an advanced solid tumor such as melanoma, head and neck, liver or kidney cancer. Each CDR3 is given with its conserved first and last residue. The order of the fields is D gene, V gene, clone size, J gene, CDR3 DNA, CDR3 protein. A D gene is named only where the DNA matches it firmly. Expanded clones get a size class; other rows say once, few or many, or leave the size out.

.	TRBV27	once	TRBJ2-3	TGTGCCAGCAGGTATACGGTTAGCACAGATACGCAGTATTTT	CASRYTVSTDTQYF
.	TRBV6-5	.	TRBJ1-2	TGTGCCAGCAAAAGGGCTTCTAACTATGGCTACACCTTC	CASKRASNYGYTF
.	TRBV9	.	TRBJ1-2	TGTGCCAGCACCTACCAGACTCGTAAGGTACCCTATGGCTACACCTTC	CASTYQTRKVPYGYTF
TRBD1	TRBV19	.	TRBJ2-1	TGTGCCAGTAGTTCGGGACAGTGGGACAATGAGCAGTTCTTC	CASSSGQWDNEQFF
.	TRBV7-9	.	TRBJ1-5	TGTGCCAGCAGCTTAGGCAGGGGCAGCAATCAGCCCCAGCATTTT	CASSLGRGSNQPQHF
TRBD1	TRBV6-1	.	TRBJ2-3	TGTGCCGGCAGGGGGCTGAACACAGATACGCAGTATTTT	CAGRGLNTDTQYF
.	TRBV28	.	TRBJ1-2	TGTGCCAGCAACCTAAGGTTCAACTATGGCTACACCTTC	CASNLRFNYGYTF
.	TRBV7-2	.	TRBJ1-4	TGTGCCAGCAGCTTAGGGAGCCGGGACAAGGTGTTTTTT	CASSLGSRDKVFF
.	TRBV7-2	.	TRBJ2-7	TGTGCCAGCAGCTTATCCGCACTAACCTCCTACGAGCAGTACTTC	CASSLSALTSYEQYF
.	TRBV11-2	.	TRBJ2-3	TGTGCCAGCAGCCGACCGTATTCGGCCGTCACAGATACGCAGTATTTT	CASSRPYSAVTDTQYF
.	TRBV2	.	TRBJ1-4	TGTGCCAGCAGCCCGATGGGCTCGAGGGGGGAAAAACTGTTTTTT	CASSPMGSRGEKLFF
.	TRBV7-9	.	TRBJ2-3	TGTGCCAGCGGAGGGTCCAGCGGGTTCACAGATACGCAGTATTTT	CASGGSSGFTDTQYF
.	TRBV11-2	.	TRBJ2-5	TGTGCCAGCAGCTTAGTTAAAGAGACCCAGTACTTC	CASSLVKETQYF
.	TRBV10-2	.	TRBJ1-1	TGCGCCAGCACCCCGTGGAACACTGAAGCTTTCTTT	CASTPWNTEAFF
.	TRBV6-6	.	TRBJ1-1	TGTGCCAGCAGCCCCAATAGGGGGATGAACACTGAAGCTTTCTTT	CASSPNRGMNTEAFF
.	TRBV10-3	.	TRBJ2-5	TGTGCCATCAGTGAGTCCGACAGGCAAGAGACCCAGTACTTC	CAISESDRQETQYF
.	TRBV5-1	once	TRBJ2-7	TGCGCCAGCAGCTTGACAGCAGCCTACGAGCAGTACTTC	CASSLTAAYEQYF
.	TRBV11-3	few	TRBJ2-1	TGTGCCAGCAGCCGTTCCGGGGACACTGAGCAGTTCTTC	CASSRSGDTEQFF
.	TRBV18	.	TRBJ1-2	TGTGCCAGCTCGCTAAACGGGGATGGCTACACCTTC	CASSLNGDGYTF
TRBD1	TRBV6-1	.	TRBJ1-1	TGTGCCAGCTTTGGGACAGTCAACACTGAAGCTTTCTTT	CASFGTVNTEAFF
.	TRBV30	once	TRBJ1-5	TGTGCCTGGAGTGTAAGTGGTGTGAGGAATCAGCCCCAGCATTTT	CAWSVSGVRNQPQHF
.	TRBV9	once	TRBJ2-7	TGTGCCAGCAGCGAGAGCCTGGGGGGCGGGAACGAGCAGTACTTC	CASSESLGGGNEQYF
.	TRBV19	.	TRBJ2-2	TGTGCCAGTAGTATTCACGGGTGGGAGACCGGGGAGCTGTTTTTT	CASSIHGWETGELFF
TRBD1	TRBV6-5	.	TRBJ1-5	TGTGCCAGCAGACCAACAGGGGGCAATCAGCCCCAGCATTTT	CASRPTGGNQPQHF
.	TRBV2	.	TRBJ1-1	TGTGCCAGCAGTGCTGAAAACACTGAAGCTTTCTTT	CASSAENTEAFF
.	TRBV4-1	.	TRBJ2-1	TGCGCCAGCAGCCAAGGTTTGCAGAAATTTAGCTCCTACAATGAGCAGTTCTTC	CASSQGLQKFSSYNEQFF
.	TRBV9	.	TRBJ2-5	TGTGCCAGCAGTCGGCCAGGGGTTGGGTGGGAGACCCAGTACTTC	CASSRPGVGWETQYF
TRBD1	TRBV30	.	TRBJ1-1	TGTGCCTCGGACAGGGGAATGAACACTGAAGCTTTCTTT	CASDRGMNTEAFF
.	TRBV5-1	.	TRBJ1-1	TGCGCCAGCAGCTTGGCCGGAGGCGCTGACACTGAAGCTTTCTTT	CASSLAGGADTEAFF
.	TRBV2	.	TRBJ2-2	TGTGCCAGCAGAGGACTATCCGTATCCACCGGGGAGCTGTTTTTT	CASRGLSVSTGELFF
TRBD2	TRBV7-3	once	TRBJ2-5	TGTGCCAGCAGCGCTAGCGGGAGGGCCGGGGAGACCCAGTACTTC	CASSASGRAGETQYF
TRBD1	TRBV6-6	.	TRBJ2-1	TGTGCCAGCAGTTACTCGACAGGGATGGGCAATGAGCAGTTCTTC	CASSYSTGMGNEQFF
.	TRBV5-1	.	TRBJ1-2	TGCGCCAGCAGCCTGGACAGTCCGCCCTACTCATATGGCTACACCTTC	CASSLDSPPYSYGYTF
.	TRBV4-2	.	TRBJ1-4	TGTGCCAGCAGCCAAGTCACCGAAAAACTGTTTTTT	CASSQVTEKLFF
.	TRBV30	few	TRBJ1-1	TGTGCCTGGAACCGGAACACTGAAGCTTTCTTT	CAWNRNTEAFF
.	TRBV19	.	TRBJ2-7	TGTGCCAGTAGTATCTCCGGGACGAACACCCTATACGGCGAGCAGTACTTC	CASSISGTNTLYGEQYF
.	TRBV7-8	few	TRBJ1-5	TGTGCCAGCAGCTTAGCAGGGGATAGCAATCAGCCCCAGCATTTT	CASSLAGDSNQPQHF
.	TRBV28	.	TRBJ1-5	TGTGCCAGCAGTTCTCTTCAGAGCAATCAGCCCCAGCATTTT	CASSSLQSNQPQHF
.	TRBV5-6	.	TRBJ1-6	TGTGCCAGCAGCTTACCCCCGAATAATTCACCCCTCCACTTT	CASSLPPNNSPLHF
TRBD2	TRBV18	.	TRBJ2-3	TGTGCCAGCTCACCATTTTTAGCGACTAGCGGAACAGATACGCAGTATTTT	CASSPFLATSGTDTQYF
TRBD1	TRBV7-2	.	TRBJ1-5	TGTGCCAGCAGCCGGGGACAGGGTAGGTATAGCAATCAGCCCCAGCATTTT	CASSRGQGRYSNQPQHF
TRBD2	TRBV11-2	.	TRBJ2-7	TGTGCCAGCAGCTTAGGGTTCGGGGGGTACGAGCAGTACTTC	CASSLGFGGYEQYF
.	TRBV6-5	.	TRBJ1-5	TGTGCCAGCAGTCCCTCGGTGGGCAGCAATCAGCCCCAGCATTTT	CASSPSVGSNQPQHF